What follows are 25 T cell receptor beta chains derived from one specimen sequenced in a study of beta chain features in type 1 diabetes. Findings and limits, study-wide: Across all four CD4+ subsets, people with type 1 diabetes showed modestly shorter TCRB CDR3s.

Sequenced material consisted of expressed TCRB transcripts (all of the isolated RNA was reverse transcribed). Libraries were prepared by immunoSEQ multiplex PCR; TCRdb keeps only in-frame clonotypes and omits some of them. The sample yields hundreds of thousands of clones, over 11% seen once. No antigen is known for these receptors. The sample was naive CD4+ T cells from blood. The receptors were gathered from a man younger than 35 with type 1 diabetes.

The V call is TRBV28, the J call TRBJ2-1, with TRBD1 as a possible D gene (6 bases). CDR3 length: 17 amino acids. Germline V gives CDR1 MDHEN, CDR2 SYDVKM. V was shortened by 5 bases and J by 2 bases, with 19 bases between the two germline ends. The CDR3 nucleotides are TGTGCCAGCAGTCTCCCCGCCGCAGGGGAGACCTACAATGAGCAGTTCTTC. Amino acid sequence: CASSLPAAGETYNEQFF.

A few counts support this clone. The V and J genes are TRBV7-9 and TRBJ2-3; possibly TRBD2 for D (6 bases). The CDR3 is made up of 16 amino acids. Germline V CDR1 and CDR2: SEHNR, FQNEAQ (reference sequence). The ends were cut back, 7 bases at V and 4 bases at J, with 21 bases in the middle. Here the CDR3 reads CASNSLGGSVPDTQYF. CDR3 nucleotide sequence: TGTGCCAGCAACTCCCTTGGGGGGAGTGTTCCAGATACGCAGTATTTT.

This chain links TRBV5-1 with TRBJ2-3; TRBD2 matches 8 bases. The CDR3 is made up of 14 amino acids. After removal of 6 bases from V and 0 bases from J, the junction contained 3 bases not matched to a gene. Germline V gives CDR1 SGHRS, CDR2 YFSETQ. The CDR3: CASIAGPSTDTQYF. CDR3 nucleotides: TGCGCCAGCATAGCGGGACCTAGCACAGATACGCAGTATTTT.

A few counts support this clone. This chain links TRBV7-9 with TRBJ2-1; no definite D call. The CDR3 is 16 amino acids. Per the germline V gene, CDR1 is SEHNR and CDR2 is FQNEAQ (reference sequence). The ends were cut back, 2 bases at V and 2 bases at J, with 13 bases in the middle. The CDR3 sequence: CASSLSLGPTYNEQFF. The CDR3 DNA sequence: TGTGCCAGCAGCTTATCACTGGGCCCCACCTACAATGAGCAGTTCTTC.

Remarks on this clone: Other DNA sequences in the same sample also yield this CDR3. CDR3 residues: CASSVAGAGNTIYF. CDR3 nucleotide sequence: TGTGCCAGCAGCGTAGCCGGGGCTGGAAACACCATATATTTT. V and J are TRBV9 and TRBJ1-3; no firm D call. Germline-derived CDR1 and CDR2 are SGDLS and YYNGEE. CDR3 size: 14 residues. The V gene lost 0 bases and the J gene lost 2 bases, with 6 bases spanning the gap.

J is TRBJ2-7 and V is TRBV7-2; D is possibly TRBD1 (5 bases). V lost 4 bases and J lost 5, with 15 bases in between. CDR3 size: 14 residues. The V gene's germline CDR1 is SGHTA and CDR2 FQGNSA. CDR3 DNA: TGTGCCAGCAGCTCCGGGCAGGGTTGGGACGAGCAGTACTTC. Its protein is CASSSGQGWDEQYF.

This clone was observed at least ten times. The chain has TRBV14 and TRBJ2-1; D unresolved. V was trimmed by 1 base and J by 7 bases, leaving 5 bases between them. The CDR3 is 12 amino acids. The germline CDR1 and CDR2 sequences are SGHDN and FVKESK. CDR3 sequence reads: CASSQVGNEQFF. As DNA, the CDR3 is TGTGCCAGCAGCCAAGTTGGTAATGAGCAGTTCTTC.

J is TRBJ1-2 and V is TRBV13; TRBD1 is a possible D gene (6 bases). Trimming pared 2 bases from V and 5 bases from J, leaving 12 bases between. The CDR3 is 14 residues long. The germline V gene encodes CDR1 PRHDT and CDR2 FYEKMQ (reference sequence). CDR3 region: CASSLTGTLYGYTF. For the CDR3, the DNA is TGTGCCAGCAGCTTAACAGGGACTCTGTATGGCTACACCTTC.

This clone came up once. The gene calls are TRBV6-5 and TRBJ1-1; D not resolved. Germline lookup yields CDR1 MNHEY and CDR2 SVGAGI. The CDR3 loop spans 13 amino acids. V lost 5 bases to trimming and J lost 4 bases, with 11 bases between them. The CDR3 coding sequence is TGTGCCAGCAGTGTTAAGGGAGGCACTGAAGCTTTCTTT. Its protein is CASSVKGGTEAFF.

This chain links TRBV5-1 with TRBJ2-7; maybe TRBD1 (5 bases). The germline CDR1 and CDR2 sequences are SGHRS and YFSETQ. This CDR3 is built from 14 residues. V shed 4 bases and J shed 3 bases, with 14 bases lying between them. This CDR3 is CASSGAGQGYEQYF. The CDR3 region has the DNA TGCGCCAGCAGCGGAGCTGGTCAGGGCTACGAGCAGTACTTC.

V usage is TRBV29-1 and J usage is TRBJ1-5; D ambiguous. Germline CDR1 and CDR2: SQVTM and ANQGSEA. The CDR3 has 12 residues. V lost 5 bases to trimming and J lost 3 bases, with 8 bases between them. The CDR3 DNA sequence: TGCAGCGTTCGGGAAACCAATCAGCCCCAGCATTTT. Protein: CSVRETNQPQHF.

Remarks on this clone: At one end, the junction sequence differs from germline, possibly due to a read error. The chain is built from TRBV19 and TRBJ2-1; 7 nucleotides align to TRBD2. The CDR3 is made up of 14 amino acids. Germline V gives CDR1 LNHDA, CDR2 SQIVND (reference sequence). The DNA for the CDR3 is TGTGCCAGTAGTATAGAGGTTAGCGGGTCTGGTCGAGTCTTC. This gives the protein CASSIEVSGSGRVF.

The chain combines TRBV7-9 with TRBJ2-7; tentative D call: TRBD1 (6 bases). Trimming shortened V by 5 bases and J by 2 bases, and 10 bases separated the two germline ends. Germline lookup yields CDR1 SEHNR and CDR2 FQNEAQ (reference sequence). The CDR3 is 13 amino acids. The CDR3 nucleotides are TGTGCCAGCAGCCAGGGGCGGGCCTACGAGCAGTACTTC. Translated: CASSQGRAYEQYF.

In its sample, this clone was seen a few times. The DNA for the CDR3 is TGCGCCAGCAGCCGGGACAGCCTAAACTATGGCTACACCTTC. Protein sequence: CASSRDSLNYGYTF. The chain uses TRBV5-1 and TRBJ1-2, with 7 bases matching TRBD1. Trimming cost V 4 bases and J 2 bases; bases outside gene matches: 5. This CDR3 has 14 amino acids. CDR1 SGHRS and CDR2 YFSETQ come from the germline V gene.

This clone was seen a few times. The V gene is TRBV20-1, the J gene TRBJ2-1, with D unclear. Per germline, CDR1 DFQATT and CDR2 SNEGSKA (reference sequence). V lost 5 bases and J 6 bases, leaving 8 bases between the germline ends. This CDR3 has 11 amino acids. The CDR3 bases are TGCAGTGCTGCACTCGGCAATGAGCAGTTCTTC. This translates into CSAALGNEQFF.

The V gene is TRBV7-9, the J gene TRBJ2-1; 7 bases are shared with TRBD2. Germline CDR1 is SEHNR and CDR2 is FQNEAQ (reference sequence). CDR3 length: 15 residues. CDR3 sequence reads: CGSQRAGTSYNEQFF. The CDR3 nucleotides read TGTGGGTCCCAGCGAGCGGGAACCTCCTACAATGAGCAGTTCTTC.

This clone turned up a few times. This chain links TRBV7-2 with TRBJ1-5, with D unclear. This CDR3 is 12 amino acids long. Trimming shortened V by 8 bases and J by 4 bases, and 9 bases separated the two germline ends. Germline CDR1 SGHTA, CDR2 FQGNSA. CDR3: CASGEWNQPQHF. CDR3 nucleotide sequence: TGTGCCAGCGGGGAATGGAATCAGCCCCAGCATTTT.

J is TRBJ2-1 and V is TRBV9, with D tentatively TRBD1 or TRBD2 (5 bases each). The CDR3 is made up of 15 amino acids. Germline V lookup: CDR1 SGDLS, CDR2 YYNGEE. The V gene lost 0 bases and the J gene lost 4 bases, with 11 bases spanning the gap. The CDR3: CASSVVGDGYNEQFF. Here the CDR3 DNA reads TGTGCCAGCAGCGTAGTCGGGGACGGGTACAATGAGCAGTTCTTC. The variable domain in full, completed from reference TRBV9 and TRBJ2-1, reads DSGVTQTPKHLITATGQRVTLRCSPRSGDLSVYWYQQSLDQGLQFLIQYYNGEERAKGNILERFSAQQFPDLHSELNLSSLELGDSALYFCASSVVGDGYNEQFFGPGTRLTVL.

The chain couples TRBV7-9 to TRBJ2-7; tentative D call: TRBD1 (6 bases). Germline assignment: CDR1 SEHNR and CDR2 FQNEAQ (reference sequence). CDR3 size: 15 residues. Between the trimmed V and J ends, which lost 2 bases and 0 bases, there was a span of 11 bases. Here the CDR3 reads CASSLQGTTSYEQYF. Written as DNA, the CDR3 is TGTGCCAGCAGCTTACAGGGGACAACCTCCTACGAGCAGTACTTC.

This clone has just a few counts. This chain uses TRBV5-6 with TRBJ2-2; D is perhaps TRBD2 (6 bases). Trimming pared 4 bases from V and 6 bases from J, leaving 16 bases between. The CDR3 is 15 amino acids. The germline gives CDR1 SGHDT, CDR2 YYEEEE. Written as DNA, the CDR3 is TGTGCCAGCAGCCCCGTAGGCAGGGAGGCCGGGGAGCTGTTTTTT. Translating it yields CASSPVGREAGELFF.

This clone has more than one count but fewer than ten. Germline and junction disagree at one end, which may indicate a read error. The rearrangement uses TRBV4-1 and TRBJ2-5, with 11 bases fitting TRBD2. The CDR3 runs to 17 residues. Germline CDR1 and CDR2: MGHRA and YSYEKL. The CDR3 is CASSQKRLAGIEETQYF. The CDR3 coding sequence is TGCGCCAGCAGCCAAAAGCGACTAGCGGGGATCGAAGAAACCCAGTACTTC.

The CDR3 DNA sequence: TGTGCCTGGAGTGTAACCGGGAGGGGAGCCTACGAGCAGTACTTC. This sequence encodes CAWSVTGRGAYEQYF. The chain recombines TRBV30 with TRBJ2-7; 8 bases line up with TRBD2. V was pared by 0 bases and J by 2 bases, with 6 bases of the junction left unmatched. Germline V gene data show CDR1 as GTSNPN and CDR2 as SVGIG (reference sequence). This CDR3 contains 15 residues.

The chain links TRBV30 to TRBJ2-1; 10 bases fit TRBD2. J was trimmed by 6 bases and V by 4 bases; bases with no gene match: 6. The germline V gene has CDR1 GTSNPN and CDR2 SVGIG (reference sequence). CDR3 length: 14 amino acids. The CDR3 DNA reads TGTGCCTGGAAGAGGACTAGCGGCACCAATGAGCAGTTCTTC. This sequence encodes CAWKRTSGTNEQFF.

This chain links TRBV28 with TRBJ2-7; D remains ambiguous. Germline assignment: CDR1 MDHEN and CDR2 SYDVKM. CDR3 size: 11 residues. V lost 4 bases and J lost 4, with 5 bases in between. The CDR3 sequence: CASSSIYEQYF. As DNA, the CDR3 is TGTGCCAGCAGTTCAATTTACGAGCAGTACTTC. The whole variable domain, remainder taken from reference TRBV28 and TRBJ2-7, is DVKVTQSSRYLVKRTGEKVFLECVQDMDHENMFWYRQDPGLGLRLIYFSYDVKMKEKGDIPEGYSVSREKKERFSLILESASTNQTSMYLCASSSIYEQYFGPGTRLTVT.

This clone was counted a few times. This sequence joins TRBV29-1 and TRBJ2-3; 9 bases are a match to TRBD1. Trimming removed 6 bases from V and 1 base from J; junction bases left unmatched: 5. CDR3 length: 14 residues. Germline loops: CDR1 SQVTM, CDR2 ANQGSEA. CDR3 DNA sequence: TGCAGCGTCATTAGGACAGGGGGCACAGATACGCAGTATTTT. It encodes CSVIRTGGTDTQYF.